A single sample is the source of the 9 T cell receptor beta chains below, sequenced in a study of graft-versus-host responses after intestinal transplantation. Tissue processing of the graft released intraepithelial and lamina propria lymphocytes from it. Only in-frame clones appear in the TCRdb table, and some are missing; sequencing was by immunoSEQ multiplex PCR. The profile shows roughly 16,000 clones, roughly four fifths of them singletons. Specimen: ileum tissue, collected about 19 months after intestinal transplantation. These receptors all stem from a human patient who received an intestinal transplant, so some T cells may come from the graft donor.

The V gene is TRBV7-2, the J gene TRBJ1-1; D remains ambiguous. CDR3 length: 13 residues. The ends were cut back, 4 bases at V and 5 bases at J, with 11 bases in the middle. Germline values: CDR1 SGHTA, CDR2 FQGNSA. CDR3 protein: CASSSLLRTEAFF. In DNA form, the CDR3 reads TGTGCCAGCAGCTCCCTCTTGCGGACTGAAGCTTTCTTT. Filled out from reference TRBV7-2 and TRBJ1-1, the complete variable domain reads GAGVSQSPSNKVTEKGKDVELRCDPISGHTALYWYRQSLGQGLEFLIYFQGNSAPDKSGLPSDRFSAERTGGSVSTLTIQRTQQEDSAVYLCASSSLLRTEAFFGQGTRLTVV.

About this clone itself: The sample holds other DNA sequences that translate to the same CDR3. The chain carries TRBV4-1 and TRBJ2-7; 10 nucleotides match TRBD2. The length of the CDR3 is 16 residues. Germline V gives CDR1 MGHRA, CDR2 YSYEKL. V lost 1 base to trimming and J lost 2 bases; unmatched junction nucleotides: 5. CDR3 in amino acids: CASSQGLAGGTYEQYF. CDR3 sequence (DNA): TGCGCCAGCAGCCAAGGGTTAGCGGGGGGCACCTACGAGCAGTACTTC.

The V call is TRBV30, the J call TRBJ2-1; D call uncertain. Germline loops: CDR1 GTSNPN, CDR2 SVGIG (reference sequence). Trimming stripped 4 bases from V and 10 bases from J, with 14 bases between. The CDR3 loop spans 12 amino acids. The CDR3 loop reads CAWTPHTEEQFF. The CDR3 DNA reads as TGTGCCTGGACCCCCCACACCGAGGAGCAGTTCTTC. The variable domain in full, completed from reference TRBV30 and TRBJ2-1, reads SQTIHQWPATLVQPVGSPLSLECTVEGTSNPNLYWYRQAAGRGLQLLFYSVGIGQISSEVPQNLSASRPQDRQFILSSKKLLLSDSGFYLCAWTPHTEEQFFGPGTRLTVL.

This clone was seen only a few times. The chain recombines TRBV2 with TRBJ2-3; D is unclear. V was trimmed by 3 bases and J by 2 bases, leaving 6 bases between them. The CDR3 loop spans 13 amino acids. Germline values: CDR1 SNHLY, CDR2 FYNNEI. The CDR3 nucleotides are TGTGCCAGCAGTGAGCCCGACACAGATACGCAGTATTTT. This gives the protein CASSEPDTDTQYF.

This clone appeared a few times. The chain employs TRBV19 and TRBJ2-6, with 8 positions matching TRBD1. J gave up 4 bases and V 5 bases, and 7 bases lay outside the gene matches. In germline, CDR1 is LNHDA, CDR2 SQIVND (reference sequence). This CDR3 has 16 residues. CDR3 DNA: TGTGCCAGTAGTGACCGGACAGGGATCGGGGCCAACGTCCTGACTTTC. Translating it yields CASSDRTGIGANVLTF.

This chain joins TRBV7-8 and TRBJ1-3; D gene unclear. The V end lost 4 bases, the J end lost 0 bases, and 10 bases lay between the germline ends. CDR1 and CDR2 (germline): SGHVS, FQNEAQ. This CDR3 is 15 amino acids long. The CDR3 spells CASSSPGYSGNTIYF. CDR3 sequence (DNA): TGTGCCAGCAGCTCCCCGGGATACTCTGGAAACACCATATATTTT.

This clone was picked up a small number of times. This chain connects TRBV18 to TRBJ1-3; D is perhaps TRBD1 (5 bases). The germline V gene has CDR1 KGHSH and CDR2 LQKENI. The CDR3 totals 15 residues. V shed 0 bases and J shed 3 bases, with 9 bases lying between them. This CDR3 reads CASSPPGGSGNTIYF. Written as DNA, the CDR3 is TGTGCCAGCTCACCACCCGGGGGAAGTGGAAACACCATATATTTT. The full variable domain, completed using reference TRBV18 and TRBJ1-3, is NAGVMQNPRHLVRRRGQEARLRCSPMKGHSHVYWYRQLPEEGLKFMVYLQKENIIDESGMPKERFSAEFPKEGPSILRIQQVVRGDSAAYFCASSPPGGSGNTIYFGEGSWLTVV.

The gene calls are TRBV5-6 and TRBJ2-3; TRBD2 agrees at 7 bases. V shed 5 bases, J shed 2 bases, and the junction held 11 bases outside the gene matches. The CDR3 contains 16 residues. The germline V gene encodes CDR1 SGHDT and CDR2 YYEEEE. CDR3 loop: CASSSTAGFYTDTQYF. In DNA, the CDR3 is TGTGCCAGCAGTTCTACAGCGGGGTTTTACACAGATACGCAGTATTTT. The variable domain in full, completed from reference TRBV5-6 and TRBJ2-3, reads DAGVTQSPTHLIKTRGQQVTLRCSPKSGHDTVSWYQQALGQGPQFIFQYYEEEERQRGNFPDRFSGHQFPNYSSELNVNALLLGDSALYLCASSSTAGFYTDTQYFGPGTRLTVL.

This sequence joins TRBV6-5 and TRBJ2-3, with a tentative D call TRBD2 (6 bases). Germline lookup yields CDR1 MNHEY and CDR2 SVGAGI. CDR3 length: 15 amino acids. Between the trimmed V and J ends, which lost 0 bases and 1 base, there was a span of 8 bases. CDR3 sequence: CASSYSSGGTDTQYF. The CDR3 DNA follows: TGTGCCAGCAGTTACTCCTCGGGGGGCACAGATACGCAGTATTTT.